This T cell receptor beta chain was sequenced in a study of Ad26.COV2.S vaccination and SARS-CoV-2 variants (dated by TCRdb to about 2021). Background on the whole study: Donors in the vaccine arm were drawn from COV1001, a phase I-IIa trial of Ad26.COV2.S in healthy adults that was multicentre, randomized, double-blind and placebo-controlled. A total of roughly 30 samples were included in the TCR-sequenced set, comprising 19 Ad26.COV2.S vaccine recipients, 5 placebo recipients and 8 SARS-CoV-2 convalescent individuals. Ad26.COV2.S was administered intramuscularly at a dose of 5x10^10 or 1x10^11 viral particles, either as one shot or as two shots given 56 days apart. Blinding of investigators to trial group allocation was maintained during experiments and outcome assessment. The specificity and breadth of SARS-CoV-2-reactive T cell receptors after Ad26.COV2.S vaccination were assessed by TCRbeta repertoire sequencing. Trial participants were randomized into five groups of five, in which low-dose or high-dose Ad26.COV2.S was given once or twice, or placebo was given on both occasions.

Sample treatment or condition, as interpreted from the label and publication: approximately 18 received Ad26.COV2.S at low or high dose, single or two shots; about 5 received placebo; per-sample allocation not given. For vaccine and placebo recipients, the sequenced repertoires came from samples collected on day 63 after the first injection. In Cohort 1b, about two dozen adults aged 18-55 years were enrolled at a single site in Boston, USA, between 29 July and 7 August 2020. Ad26.COV2.S consisted of a replication-incompetent adenovirus type 26 vector by which a prefusion-stabilized SARS-CoV-2 spike protein from the original Wuhan strain was expressed. The CDR3 runs 14 residues from the cysteine to the phenylalanine. Of all the DNA, just the CDR3 is kept, 42 bases in frame from base 1. From V the trimming removes 7 bases and from J it removes 7 bases, while the gene matches leave 10 bases of the junction unaccounted for. Sequences LGHNT (CDR1) and FRNRAP (CDR2) are obtained from the germline V gene.

What the study reported, not specific to this receptor: The study was not powered to compare responses between vaccine doses or regimens. Vaccine and placebo recipients had comparable non-spike TCR breadth, which fits with the vaccine containing only spike. Spike-specific TCR breadth was higher in Ad26.COV2.S recipients than in placebo recipients (P = 0.0014). The authors noted that the TCR breadth and depth analyses may have underestimated total T cell responses. After vaccination, spike-specific CD8+ and CD4+ T cell responses were reported to show substantial breadth.

The immunoSEQ Assay was the method used to sequence TCRbeta CDR3 regions. After extraction, genomic DNA underwent amplification by bias-controlled multiplex PCR, followed by high-throughput sequencing. In the authors' own workflow: To quantify the absolute abundance of every unique TCRbeta CDR3 region, sequences were collapsed and filtered. T cell fraction was estimated by normalizing TCRbeta template counts to usable DNA, with usable DNA measured through amplification of reference genes found in all nucleated cells. Repertoire TCRs were annotated as SARS-CoV-2-specific when V gene, CDR3 amino acid sequence and J gene were exactly matched to a known reactive TCR set. The reference SARS-CoV-2 TCR set was obtained from MIRA and was filtered for enrichment in COVID-19-positive ImmuneCODE repertoires, whereby public or cross-reactive TCRs were removed. Drawing on the MIRA antigens, annotated TCRs were analysed further at the level of specific ORF or position within ORF. Depth was the summed frequency of annotated unique rearrangements, while breadth was defined as annotated unique rearrangements over total unique productive rearrangements. Two-sided Wilcoxon rank-sum tests were applied when comparing TCR breadth between groups. TCRdb stores this immuneACCESS table with in-frame sequences only. Part of the clones is absent; in the studies checked, under half of the shortfall reflects unresolved V genes, and no reason is known for the rest. V and J calls and clone size are those listed in that table; D and trimming were worked out from the DNA. Counted in this sample were 300,000 to 350,000 clones; approximately 87% of them appeared once. The top ten clones comprise around 5.5% of the sample.

This clone was recorded only once. Which antigen it targets is not known. The sample holds no much larger clone one base away, and base qualities are not on file. This sequence uses TRBV12-5 and TRBJ1-5, with TRBD1 matching 7 junction bases. The TCR comes from a person between 18 and 65 years old who received the Ad26.COV2.S COVID-19 vaccine or a placebo. The sample in question was peripheral blood, obtained in a trial of Ad26.COV2.S vaccine versus placebo. For the CDR3, the sequence is CASAKTGNGQPQHF. Here is the DNA: TGTGCTAGTGCCAAGACAGGGAACGGGCAGCCCCAGCATTTT.